A selection of T cell receptor beta chains follows, all from one sample in a study of control samples from healthy donors and cancer patients. Measured with immunoSEQ multiplex PCR; TCRdb has only the in-frame clones, and not every one. The sample includes about 130,000 clones, less than 95% of them seen just once. The sequencing input was blood. These receptors all stem from a young man in good health. The CDR3 runs from the conserved cysteine through the conserved F or W. D genes are given only for firm matches. Size is omitted from some rows. Given values are once, few, many or a class for expanded clones.

clone_size j_call v_call d_call cdr3_aa cdr3_nt
NA TRBJ1-4 TRBV4-3 NA CASSQDLRGAGEKLFF TGCGCCAGCAGCCAAGATCTGAGGGGGGCAGGTGAAAAACTGTTTTTT
NA TRBJ2-7 TRBV7-2 NA CASSSGALYEQYF TGTGCCAGCAGCTCGGGGGCTCTGTACGAGCAGTACTTC
NA TRBJ2-3 TRBV7-8 NA CASSLGRAGRTTDTQYF TGTGCCAGCAGCTTAGGTCGGGCGGGGCGGACCACAGATACGCAGTATTTT
NA TRBJ1-2 TRBV29-1 NA CSVEVGSAGYTF TGCAGCGTTGAAGTGGGTTCGGCTGGCTACACCTTC
NA TRBJ1-5 TRBV19 NA CASSIADRSNQPQHF TGTGCCAGTAGTATAGCCGACAGGTCTAATCAGCCCCAGCATTTT
NA TRBJ1-2 TRBV9 NA CASSGVYGYTF TGTGCCAGCAGCGGAGTTTATGGCTACACCTTC
NA TRBJ1-3 TRBV30 NA CARTASGNTIYF TGTGCCCGGACAGCTTCTGGAAACACCATATATTTT
NA TRBJ2-7 TRBV3-1/TRBV3-2 NA CASSQERWNSNPYEQYF TGTGCCAGCAGCCAAGAGAGGTGGAACAGCAACCCCTACGAGCAGTACTTC
few TRBJ1-1 TRBV6-2/TRBV6-3 NA CASSFTSGVNTEAFF TGTGCCAGCAGTTTCACCTCAGGGGTGAACACTGAAGCTTTCTTT
once TRBJ2-7 TRBV18 NA CASSPRGGGTYEQYF TGTGCCAGCTCACCAAGAGGAGGGGGCACCTACGAGCAGTACTTC
NA TRBJ2-2 TRBV7-2 NA CASSLYQGPGELFF TGTGCCAGCAGCTTATACCAGGGCCCCGGGGAGCTGTTTTTT
NA TRBJ1-2 TRBV4-3 NA CASSQDFAGVDYGYTF TGCGCCAGCAGCCAAGACTTTGCGGGCGTAGACTATGGCTACACCTTC
NA TRBJ1-6 TRBV24-1 TRBD1 CATSGTGESEPLHF TGTGCCACCAGTGGGACAGGAGAGTCCGAACCCCTCCACTTT
NA TRBJ1-1 TRBV7-2 TRBD1 CASSLGTALLNTEAFF TGTGCCAGCAGCTTGGGGACAGCGTTGTTGAACACTGAAGCTTTCTTT
NA TRBJ2-7 TRBV11-2 NA CASSLAGTVYEQYF TGTGCCAGCAGCTTAGCAGGAACCGTCTACGAGCAGTACTTC
NA TRBJ2-7 TRBV11-3 TRBD1 CASSFRQGAMKDMYEQYF TGTGCCAGCAGCTTCCGGCAGGGGGCCATGAAAGACATGTACGAGCAGTACTTC
NA TRBJ1-1 TRBV7-3 NA CASSLSGNTEAFF TGTGCCAGCAGCTTATCCGGGAACACTGAAGCTTTCTTT
NA TRBJ1-5 TRBV19 NA CASSIWDNNQPQHF TGTGCCAGTAGTATTTGGGACAACAATCAGCCCCAGCATTTT
NA TRBJ2-5 TRBV7-2 NA CASRLGGGETQYF TGTGCCAGCCGACTAGGGGGTGGGGAGACCCAGTACTTC
NA TRBJ2-2 TRBV7-2 NA CASSLDTGSNTGELFF TGTGCCAGCAGCTTAGATACAGGATCGAACACCGGGGAGCTGTTTTTT
NA TRBJ1-6 TRBV19 TRBD1 CASSIVRLDRDNSPLHF TGTGCCAGTAGTATTGTCAGGTTGGACAGGGATAATTCACCCCTCCACTTT
NA TRBJ1-1 TRBV7-2 NA CASGPNTEAFF TGTGCCAGCGGTCCCAACACTGAAGCTTTCTTT
NA TRBJ1-6 TRBV27 NA CASSFGAYSPLHF TGTGCCAGCAGTTTTGGGGCCTATTCACCCCTCCACTTT
NA TRBJ2-1 TRBV27 TRBD2 CASSFGGAYNEQFF TGTGCCAGCAGTTTCGGGGGGGCCTACAATGAGCAGTTCTTC
NA TRBJ2-5 TRBV30 TRBD2 CAWRLAGKVETQYF TGTGCCTGGAGACTAGCGGGGAAGGTGGAGACCCAGTACTTC
NA TRBJ2-7 TRBV7-2 TRBD2 CASSLGLAGASTSNEQYF TGTGCCAGCAGCTTAGGACTAGCGGGGGCCTCTACCTCCAACGAGCAGTACTTC
NA TRBJ1-2 TRBV5-1 NA CASSAGVQVVYGYTF TGCGCCAGCAGCGCCGGAGTACAGGTCGTCTATGGCTACACCTTC
NA TRBJ2-1 TRBV5-1 TRBD2 CASSLDSGGYNEQFF TGCGCCAGCAGCTTAGATAGCGGGGGGTACAATGAGCAGTTCTTC
NA TRBJ2-7 TRBV6-2/TRBV6-3 NA CASSYLVGEQYF TGTGCCAGCAGTTACCTGGTAGGCGAGCAGTACTTC
NA TRBJ1-1 TRBV4-1 NA CASSQANRGLGTEAFF TGCGCCAGCAGCCAGGCTAATAGGGGGTTGGGCACTGAAGCTTTCTTT
NA TRBJ2-1 TRBV5-6 NA CASSLPSWGALPNEQFF TGTGCCAGCAGCTTGCCCTCGTGGGGGGCGCTCCCCAATGAGCAGTTCTTC
few TRBJ2-1 TRBV28 TRBD1 CASRNTGVEVNEQFF TGTGCCAGCAGGAATACAGGGGTAGAGGTCAATGAGCAGTTCTTC
once TRBJ1-2 TRBV4-2 NA CASSQGSDGYTF TGTGCCAGCAGCCAAGGTAGCGATGGCTACACCTTC
NA TRBJ1-1 TRBV19 NA CASSARRANTEAFF TGTGCCAGTAGCGCCCGGCGCGCGAACACTGAAGCTTTCTTT
NA TRBJ2-3 TRBV4-3 NA CASSQELAPDTQYF TGCGCCAGCAGCCAAGAACTAGCCCCAGATACGCAGTATTTT
NA TRBJ1-5 TRBV19 NA CASSIGMQQFPNQPQHF TGTGCCAGTAGTATCGGGATGCAACAATTTCCCAATCAGCCCCAGCATTTT
NA TRBJ1-2 TRBV3-1/TRBV3-2 NA CASSQEFPNYGYTF TGTGCCAGCAGCCAAGAGTTCCCTAACTATGGCTACACCTTC
NA TRBJ2-5 TRBV2 TRBD1 CASKQGPETQYF TGTGCCAGCAAACAGGGGCCGGAGACCCAGTACTTC
NA TRBJ1-5 TRBV10-2 NA CASSHTPLYGSNQPQHF TGCGCCAGCAGTCACACCCCCCTTTACGGGAGCAATCAGCCCCAGCATTTT
NA TRBJ2-7 TRBV7-9 NA CASRGGISYEQYF TGTGCCAGCCGAGGGGGGATTTCCTACGAGCAGTACTTC
NA TRBJ2-2 TRBV5-4 NA CASSLDTGELFF TGTGCCAGCAGCTTGGACACCGGGGAGCTGTTTTTT
NA TRBJ2-3 TRBV6-2/TRBV6-3 NA CASSYPPSDTQYF TGTGCCAGCAGTTACCCCCCCTCTGATACGCAGTATTTT
NA TRBJ1-6 TRBV11-2 NA CASSQTGPSPLHF TGTGCCAGCAGTCAAACGGGACCCTCACCCCTCCACTTT
NA TRBJ1-1 TRBV19 NA CASSIVDGLNTEAFF TGTGCCAGTAGTATAGTCGACGGGTTGAACACTGAAGCTTTCTTT
NA TRBJ2-5 TRBV2 TRBD1 CASRDSFFPETQYF TGTGCCAGCCGGGACAGTTTTTTTCCAGAGACCCAGTACTTC